This entry concerns a single TCR beta chain. Its antigen is undetermined. The CDR3 loop spans 14 amino acids. The V gene lost 1 base and the J gene lost 8 bases, with 14 bases spanning the gap. The germline V gene encodes CDR1 MGHRA and CDR2 YSYEKL. These data belong to a study of T-cell memory formation after mild COVID-19. TCRdb redid the calling of the 5' RACE reads with MiXCR, one entry per CDR3 protein. The data hold around 320,000 distinct CDR3 sequences, with 14% observed a single time. General study findings and limits: CD4/CD8 balance held among clones contracting day 15 to 85, and later expanders leaned CD4+.

The specimen was PBMCs or a T cell subset sorted from them (not recorded which). The gene calls are TRBV4-1 and TRBJ1-1, with a possible D match to TRBD1 (6 bases). The origin of this receptor is a man aged 18 to 29 who had mild COVID-19 (a few samples of this study predate the infection). Cell type and time point are not known. The CDR3 spells CASSQVGQGWEAFF. CDR3 sequence (DNA): TGCGCCAGCAGCCAAGTCGGTCAGGGGTGGGAAGCTTTCTTT.